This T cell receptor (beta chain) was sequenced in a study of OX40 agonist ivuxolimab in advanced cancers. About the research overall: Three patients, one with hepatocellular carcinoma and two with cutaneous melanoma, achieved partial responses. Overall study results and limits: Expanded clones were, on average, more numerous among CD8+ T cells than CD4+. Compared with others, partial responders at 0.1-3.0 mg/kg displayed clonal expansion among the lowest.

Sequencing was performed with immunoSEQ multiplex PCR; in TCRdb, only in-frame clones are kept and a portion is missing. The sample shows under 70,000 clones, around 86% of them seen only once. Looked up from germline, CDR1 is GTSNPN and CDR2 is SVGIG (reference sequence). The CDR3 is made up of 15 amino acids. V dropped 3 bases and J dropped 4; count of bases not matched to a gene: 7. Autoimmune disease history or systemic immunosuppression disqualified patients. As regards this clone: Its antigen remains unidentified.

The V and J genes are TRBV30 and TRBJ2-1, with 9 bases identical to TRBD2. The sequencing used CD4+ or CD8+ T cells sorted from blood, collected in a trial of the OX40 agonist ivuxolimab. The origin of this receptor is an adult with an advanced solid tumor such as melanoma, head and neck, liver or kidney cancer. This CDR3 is CAWRPQAGGYNEQFF. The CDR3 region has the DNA TGTGCCTGGAGGCCCCAAGCGGGGGGATACAATGAGCAGTTCTTC.